The 10 T cell receptor beta chains below all came from one sample that was sequenced in a study of T cell responses to AZD1222 COVID-19 vaccine. Assay used: immunoSEQ multiplex PCR; TCRdb lists only in-frame clones, some missing. The sample holds some 150,000 clones; over 90% are singletons and the top ten take 1.5% to 2%. Sequencing was performed on peripheral blood, taken on day 0 of AZD1222 vaccination. These receptors were obtained from an adult in good health.

The chain uses TRBV5-8 and TRBJ2-3; 10 bases are shared with TRBD2. The CDR3 covers 17 residues. Losses at the gene ends were 4 bases for V and 0 bases for J; bases not matched to a gene: 8. CDR1 is SGHTS and CDR2 is YDEGEE in the germline V gene. In nucleotides, the CDR3 is TGTGCCAGCAGCCCCGGACTAGCGGACTCTAGCACAGATACGCAGTATTTT. The encoded protein is CASSPGLADSSTDTQYF.

The V call is TRBV9, the J call TRBJ1-3; D gene uncertain. Trimming took off 2 bases at V and 0 bases at J, with 9 bases between the two ends. The CDR3 length is 15 residues. Germline assignment: CDR1 SGDLS and CDR2 YYNGEE. CDR3 coding DNA: TGTGCCAGCAGCGTCGACCCCACCTCTGGAAACACCATATATTTT. It translates to CASSVDPTSGNTIYF. The variable domain in full, completed from reference TRBV9 and TRBJ1-3, reads DSGVTQTPKHLITATGQRVTLRCSPRSGDLSVYWYQQSLDQGLQFLIQYYNGEERAKGNILERFSAQQFPDLHSELNLSSLELGDSALYFCASSVDPTSGNTIYFGEGSWLTVV.

The chain combines TRBV18 with TRBJ1-5; a possible D gene is TRBD1 (5 bases). The CDR3 is 16 amino acids. CDR1 is KGHSH and CDR2 is LQKENI in the germline V gene. The ends were cut back, 1 base at V and 0 bases at J, with 10 bases in the middle. CDR3 nucleotide sequence: TGTGCCAGCTCACCACAGGGAGGGGATAGCAATCAGCCCCAGCATTTT. This gives the protein CASSPQGGDSNQPQHF. Full variable domain (rest looked up from reference TRBV18 and TRBJ1-5): NAGVMQNPRHLVRRRGQEARLRCSPMKGHSHVYWYRQLPEEGLKFMVYLQKENIIDESGMPKERFSAEFPKEGPSILRIQQVVRGDSAAYFCASSPQGGDSNQPQHFGDGTRLSIL.

The rearrangement uses TRBV7-2 and TRBJ1-5; no definite D call. The CDR3 is 12 amino acids. Looked up from germline, CDR1 is SGHTA and CDR2 is FQGNSA. Trimming took off 2 bases at V and 7 bases at J, with 6 bases between the two ends. The CDR3 DNA is TGTGCCAGCAGCTTATCAGCCCAGCCCCAGCATTTT. This gives the protein CASSLSAQPQHF.

The chain has TRBV7-9 and TRBJ1-5, with TRBD1 identical over 7 bases. The J segment lost 3 bases and the V segment lost 3 bases, leaving 2 bases of the junction unmatched. The CDR3 runs to 14 residues. Germline V CDR1 and CDR2: SEHNR, FQNEAQ (reference sequence). The CDR3 DNA reads as TGTGCCAGCAGCTTGACAGGGTACAATCAGCCCCAGCATTTT. Translating gives CASSLTGYNQPQHF.

The CDR3 region is CASSRGTRDSNQPQHF. The CDR3 DNA reads TGTGCCAGCAGTCGCGGGACTCGGGATAGCAATCAGCCCCAGCATTTT. The chain couples TRBV6-6 to TRBJ1-5; D is perhaps TRBD1 (5 bases). This CDR3 comprises 16 residues. V dropped 5 bases and J dropped 0 bases, with 14 bases sitting between them. Germline values: CDR1 MNHNY, CDR2 SVGAGI (reference sequence).

The chain joins TRBV7-9 to TRBJ1-1; TRBD1 matches 7 bases. In germline, CDR1 is SEHNR, CDR2 FQNEAQ (reference sequence). This CDR3 comprises 14 residues. V lost 5 bases and J lost 3; bases outside the gene matches: 6. The CDR3 loop reads CASSQRQGDTEAFF. CDR3 coding DNA: TGTGCCAGCAGCCAAAGACAGGGTGACACTGAAGCTTTCTTT.

The genes are TRBV30 and TRBJ2-6, with unresolved D. Germline CDR1 is GTSNPN and CDR2 is SVGIG (reference sequence). This CDR3 has 13 amino acids. The V gene lost 3 bases and the J gene lost 2 bases, with 5 bases spanning the gap. CDR3 nucleotides: TGTGCCTGGAGGAATACTGGGGCCAACGTCCTGACTTTC. Amino acids: CAWRNTGANVLTF.

The gene calls are TRBV9 and TRBJ1-3; 8 nucleotides line up with TRBD1. The CDR3 covers 18 residues. The germline V gene has CDR1 SGDLS and CDR2 YYNGEE. The V gene end was trimmed by 0 bases and the J gene end by 3 bases; junction bases not matched to a gene: 11. CDR3 sequence (DNA): TGTGCCAGCAGCGTAGAGTTCCGGACAGGGTCATTTGGAAACACCATATATTTT. It yields the protein CASSVEFRTGSFGNTIYF.

The V and J genes are TRBV19 and TRBJ1-5, with 7 bases aligning to TRBD1. V lost 6 bases and J lost 6; bases outside the gene matches: 5. Germline CDR1 is LNHDA and CDR2 is SQIVND (reference sequence). The CDR3 contains 13 residues. CDR3 sequence (DNA): TGTGCCAGTAGGGGGACAGTTCTTCAGCCCCAGCATTTT. It is translated as CASRGTVLQPQHF.